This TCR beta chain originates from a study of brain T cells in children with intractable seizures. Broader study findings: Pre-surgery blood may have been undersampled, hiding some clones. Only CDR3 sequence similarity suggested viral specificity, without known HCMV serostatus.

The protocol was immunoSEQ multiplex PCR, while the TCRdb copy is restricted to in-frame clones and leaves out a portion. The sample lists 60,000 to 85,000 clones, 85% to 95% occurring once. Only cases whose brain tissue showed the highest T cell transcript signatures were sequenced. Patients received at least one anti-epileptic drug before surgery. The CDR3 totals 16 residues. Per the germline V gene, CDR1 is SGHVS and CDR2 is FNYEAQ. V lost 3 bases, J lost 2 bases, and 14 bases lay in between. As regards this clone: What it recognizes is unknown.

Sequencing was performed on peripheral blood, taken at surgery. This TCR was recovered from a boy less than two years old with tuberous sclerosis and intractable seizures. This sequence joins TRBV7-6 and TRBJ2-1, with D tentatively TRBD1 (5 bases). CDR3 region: CASSFSLDRPYNEQFF. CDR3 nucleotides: TGTGCCAGCAGCTTTTCCCTAGACAGACCCTACAATGAGCAGTTCTTC.